The subject of this entry is one T cell receptor beta chain. The sample is drawn from a study of blood T cell repertoires in COVID-19. Study-level information: Acute-phase and convalescent COVID-19 samples originated in the United States, Italy and Spain. PBMCs, B-cell-depleted T cells, or T cells provided the cDNA or gDNA that made up the material.

Original processing notes: Reference gene primer amplification in the assay estimated nucleated cell counts. The assay was immunoSEQ multiplex PCR, and TCRdb's table has in-frame clones only and misses some. That table furnishes V, J and clone size, whereas the DNA furnished D and trimming. The sample has around 260,000 clones, about 85% seen once. Germline V CDR1 and CDR2: KGHSH, LQKENI. The ends lost 4 bases at V and 0 bases at J; junction bases unmatched: 7. CDR3 size: 16 residues. The chain joins TRBV18 to TRBJ1-2; 8 nucleotides match TRBD1. The sample comprised peripheral blood. This sequence originates from a human donor in a cohort sampled during active COVID-19. CDR3 loop: CASSRETGAANYGYTF. CDR3 in DNA: TGTGCCAGCTCACGGGAGACAGGGGCAGCTAACTATGGCTACACCTTC.